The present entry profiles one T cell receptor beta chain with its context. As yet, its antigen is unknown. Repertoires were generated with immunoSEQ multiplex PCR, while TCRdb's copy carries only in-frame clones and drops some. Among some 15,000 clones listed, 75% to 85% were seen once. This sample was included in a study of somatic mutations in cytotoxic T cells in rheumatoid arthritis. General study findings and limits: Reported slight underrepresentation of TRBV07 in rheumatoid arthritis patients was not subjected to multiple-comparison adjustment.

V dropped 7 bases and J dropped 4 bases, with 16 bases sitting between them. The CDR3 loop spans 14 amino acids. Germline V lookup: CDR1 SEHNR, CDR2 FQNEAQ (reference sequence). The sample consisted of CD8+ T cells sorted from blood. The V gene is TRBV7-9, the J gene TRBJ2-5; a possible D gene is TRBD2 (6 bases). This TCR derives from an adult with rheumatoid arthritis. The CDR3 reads CASTGGTRRETQYF. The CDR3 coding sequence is TGTGCCAGCACCGGAGGGACTCGGCGAGAGACCCAGTACTTC. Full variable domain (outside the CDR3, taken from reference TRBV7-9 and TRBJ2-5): DTGVSQNPRHKITKRGQNVTFRCDPISEHNRLYWYRQTLGQGPEFLTYFQNEAQLEKSRLLSDRFSAERPKGSFSTLEIQRTEQGDSAMYLCASTGGTRRETQYFGPGTRLLVL.